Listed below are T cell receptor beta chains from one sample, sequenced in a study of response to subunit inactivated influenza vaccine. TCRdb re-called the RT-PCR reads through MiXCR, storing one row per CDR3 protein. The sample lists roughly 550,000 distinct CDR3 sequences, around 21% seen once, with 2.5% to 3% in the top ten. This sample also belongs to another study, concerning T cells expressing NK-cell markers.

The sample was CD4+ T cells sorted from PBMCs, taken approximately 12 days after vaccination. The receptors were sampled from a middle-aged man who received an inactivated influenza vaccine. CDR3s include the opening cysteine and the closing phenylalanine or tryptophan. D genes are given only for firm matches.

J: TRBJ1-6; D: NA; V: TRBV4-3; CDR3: CASSQEVGGLRSPLHF
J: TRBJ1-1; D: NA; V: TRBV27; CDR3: CASSLSPGPSEAFF
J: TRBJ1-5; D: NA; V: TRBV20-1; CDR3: CSAHRGGPQHF
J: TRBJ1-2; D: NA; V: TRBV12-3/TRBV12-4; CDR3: CASSRQAGGYTF
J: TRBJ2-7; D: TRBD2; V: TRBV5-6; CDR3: CASSFGRAYEQYF
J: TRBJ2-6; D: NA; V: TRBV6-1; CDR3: CASSEGGQANVLTF
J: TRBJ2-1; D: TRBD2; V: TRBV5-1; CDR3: CASSSGTSGRVNEQFF
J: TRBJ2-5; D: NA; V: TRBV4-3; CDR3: CASSQVRPGGTQYF
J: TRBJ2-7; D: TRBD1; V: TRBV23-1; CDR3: CASRMRTGHLYEQYF
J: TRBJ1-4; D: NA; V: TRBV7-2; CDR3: CASSSGRRQKLFF
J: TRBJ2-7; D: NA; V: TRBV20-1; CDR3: CSARGPVTYEQYF
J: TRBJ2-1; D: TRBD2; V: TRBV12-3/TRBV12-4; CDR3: CASSIGGLAGNEQFF
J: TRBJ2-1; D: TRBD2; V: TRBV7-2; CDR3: CASSFRGGGMAYNEQFF
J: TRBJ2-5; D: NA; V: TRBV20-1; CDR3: CSARDVGRSSVQETQYF
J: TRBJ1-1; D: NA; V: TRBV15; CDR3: CATSPRTAGEAFF
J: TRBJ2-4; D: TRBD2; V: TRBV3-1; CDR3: CASSPGGNLAKNIQYF
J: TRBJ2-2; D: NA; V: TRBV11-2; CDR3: CASTLTAGLPAAGELFF
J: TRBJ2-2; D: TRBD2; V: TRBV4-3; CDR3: CASSRGLAGGPTGELFF
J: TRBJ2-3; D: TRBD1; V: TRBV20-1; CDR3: CSARAGQGDTDTQYF
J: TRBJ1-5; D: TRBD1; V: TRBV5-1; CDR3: CASSPGTGRGQPQHF
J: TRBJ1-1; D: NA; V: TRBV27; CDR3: CASTSRTGYTEAFF
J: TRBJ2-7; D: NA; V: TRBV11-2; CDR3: CASSLMRYEQYF
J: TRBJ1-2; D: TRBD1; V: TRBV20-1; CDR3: CSARDFRGSWGYGYTF
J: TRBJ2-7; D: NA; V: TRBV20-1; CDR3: CSARPHAGQGGFHEQYF
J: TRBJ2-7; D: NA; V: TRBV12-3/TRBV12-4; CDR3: CASSQTGYEQYF
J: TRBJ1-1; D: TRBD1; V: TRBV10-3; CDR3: CAISVQGASTEAFF
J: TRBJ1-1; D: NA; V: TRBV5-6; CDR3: CASSLSPGMNTEAFF
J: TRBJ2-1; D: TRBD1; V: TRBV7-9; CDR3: CASSRPLTGGSYNEQFF
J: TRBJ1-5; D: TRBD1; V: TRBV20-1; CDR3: CSARGTGVRNQPQHF
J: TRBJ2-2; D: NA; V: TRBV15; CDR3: CATSRELNPRGELFF
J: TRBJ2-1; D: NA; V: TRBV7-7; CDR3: CASSFSPTNNEQFF
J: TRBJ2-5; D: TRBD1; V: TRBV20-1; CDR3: CSAETGGQETQYF
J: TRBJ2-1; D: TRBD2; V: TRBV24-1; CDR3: CATSDPGTSGRGSDEQFF
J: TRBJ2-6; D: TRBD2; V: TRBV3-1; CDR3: CASRGGAGANVLTF
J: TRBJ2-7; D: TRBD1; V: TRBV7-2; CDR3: CASSSRVQGAYEQYF
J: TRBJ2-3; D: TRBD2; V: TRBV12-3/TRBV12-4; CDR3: CASSLSGGRADTQYF
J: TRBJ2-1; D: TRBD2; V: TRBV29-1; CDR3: CSVVTSGSYNEQFF
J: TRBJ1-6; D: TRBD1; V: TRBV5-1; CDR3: CASSLGQAQGSLHF
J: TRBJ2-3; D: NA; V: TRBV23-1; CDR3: CASSQSGGGLAADTQYF
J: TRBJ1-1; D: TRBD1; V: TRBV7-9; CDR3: CASSFRQGVAFF
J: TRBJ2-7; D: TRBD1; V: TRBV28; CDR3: CASREQGSQQYF
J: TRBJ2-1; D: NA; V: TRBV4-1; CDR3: CASSQGSSIDEQFF
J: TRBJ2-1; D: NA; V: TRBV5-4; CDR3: CASSGARWGKDNEQFF
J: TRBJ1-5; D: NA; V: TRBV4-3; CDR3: CASSQVLGRSSNQPQHF
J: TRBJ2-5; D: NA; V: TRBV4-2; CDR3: CASSRNGARGETQYF
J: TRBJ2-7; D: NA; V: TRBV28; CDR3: CASNWGRNEQYF